These T cell receptor beta chains were read from a single sample in a study of blood T cell repertoires in COVID-19. Some clones are missing from TCRdb's copy, which holds only in-frame ones; the method was immunoSEQ multiplex PCR. The table has about 100,000 clones, 86% seen once. The sequenced sample consisted of peripheral blood. The receptors shown here come from a man older than 75 with acute or convalescent COVID-19. CDR3s include the opening cysteine and the closing phenylalanine or tryptophan. The D gene is left open where the match is weak. Clone size is stated in some rows and not others, as once, few, many or a class when expanded.

len	d_gene	v_gene	abundance	j_gene	CDR3nt	CDR3aa
16	NA	TRBV28	NA	TRBJ1-4	TGTGCCAGCAGTTTAGGTCGGAGACAGCCTAATGAAAAACTGTTTTTT	CASSLGRRQPNEKLFF
13	TRBD1	TRBV19	NA	TRBJ2-4	TGTGCCAGTAGAGGGCAGGGGGAAGGCATTCAGTACTTC	CASRGQGEGIQYF
12	NA	TRBV29-1	few	TRBJ2-2	TGCAGCGTTGCCCCGGTTACCGGGGAGCTGTTTTTT	CSVAPVTGELFF
14	NA	TRBV6-6	NA	TRBJ2-7	TGTGCCAGCAGGGAATCGACTACTAGACCCGAGCAGTACTTC	CASRESTTRPEQYF
13	NA	TRBV9	NA	TRBJ2-7	TGTGCCAGCAGCGTAGGTCCCGGGTTGGAGCAGTACTTC	CASSVGPGLEQYF
16	NA	TRBV5-1	NA	TRBJ1-3	TGCGCCAGCAGCTTGGGACAGGCGAACTCTGGAAACACCATATATTTT	CASSLGQANSGNTIYF
16	NA	TRBV4-3	NA	TRBJ1-6	TGCGCCAGCAGCCTCACCAGGGGCGAGGGTAATTCACCCCTCCACTTT	CASSLTRGEGNSPLHF
14	NA	TRBV28	NA	TRBJ2-7	TGTGCCAGCAGTTTAATAGGCCAGGGAGGCGAGCAGTACTTC	CASSLIGQGGEQYF
12	NA	TRBV6-5	NA	TRBJ2-7	TGTGCCAGCAGCGACAGATCCTACGAGCAGTACTTC	CASSDRSYEQYF
11	NA	TRBV20-1	NA	TRBJ1-2	TGCGCACCGCGGGAATACTATGGCTACACCTTC	CAPREYYGYTF
17	TRBD1	TRBV9	NA	TRBJ1-1	TGTGCCAGCAGCGCGGGGGACAGGGGGCAGGGGAACACTGAAGCTTTCTTT	CASSAGDRGQGNTEAFF
17	TRBD1	TRBV5-4	once	TRBJ1-1	TGTGCCAGCAGCTTTACCGGGACAGGGAGGGGGTACACTGAAGCTTTCTTT	CASSFTGTGRGYTEAFF
16	NA	TRBV19	NA	TRBJ2-1	TGTGCCAGTACCCCCACCGGGGGTAGCAGCTACAATGAGCAGTTCTTC	CASTPTGGSSYNEQFF
14	TRBD2	TRBV5-4	NA	TRBJ2-3	TGTGCCAGCAGCTCGACTAGCGGGAGTGCTACGCAGTATTTT	CASSSTSGSATQYF
16	TRBD2	TRBV9	NA	TRBJ2-1	TGTGCCAGCAGCACCCGCTTTAGCGGGAGCTACAATGAGCAGTTCTTC	CASSTRFSGSYNEQFF
14	TRBD1	TRBV18	NA	TRBJ2-7	TGTGCCAGCTCACCAGACAGGGTGCCCTACGAGCAGTACTTC	CASSPDRVPYEQYF
17	TRBD2	TRBV5-1	NA	TRBJ2-1	TGCGCCAGCAGCTTGTACGGTAGCGGGAGAGCGGTCAATGAGCAGTTCTTC	CASSLYGSGRAVNEQFF
18	NA	TRBV21-1	NA	TRBJ2-4	TGTGCCAGCAGCAAAGTCGGAAAGGCGGGACTTTCAGCGCCCATTCAGTACTTC	CASSKVGKAGLSAPIQYF
13	NA	TRBV12-3/TRBV12-4	once	TRBJ2-7	TGTGCCAGCAGTTATACAGATTCCTACGAGCAGTACTTC	CASSYTDSYEQYF
15	TRBD1	TRBV3-1/TRBV3-2	NA	TRBJ1-5	TGTGCCAGCAGCCAAGATAGAACAGGGGAACAGCCCCAGCATTTT	CASSQDRTGEQPQHF
15	TRBD1	TRBV29-1	NA	TRBJ1-2	TGCAGCGTTGAAGGCAGGGACAGGGGGAAGAATGGCTACACCTTC	CSVEGRDRGKNGYTF
15	TRBD1	TRBV4-1	NA	TRBJ2-7	TGCGCCAGCAGCCAAGTCTGGACAGGAGCCTACGAGCAGTACTTC	CASSQVWTGAYEQYF
13	NA	TRBV28	few	TRBJ1-4	TGTGCCAGCAGCCAGGGGACTAATGAAAAACTGTTTTTT	CASSQGTNEKLFF
14	TRBD1	TRBV6-5	NA	TRBJ2-5	TGTGCCAGCAGTCCCGGGACAGAAAGATTAGGAGAGTACTTC	CASSPGTERLGEYF
16	TRBD1	TRBV24-1	once	TRBJ2-1	TGTGCCATCAGCGACAGGGATAAAGTAGGGGGCAATGAGCAGTTCTTC	CAISDRDKVGGNEQFF
15	TRBD1	TRBV7-9	NA	TRBJ1-3	TGTGCCAGCAGCGCAGGGGGAGCTCTTAGAAACACCATATATTTT	CASSAGGALRNTIYF
15	NA	TRBV5-1	NA	TRBJ2-5	TGCGCCAGCAGCTTGGGGAGGGGCGGGAAAGAGACCCAGTACTTC	CASSLGRGGKETQYF
14	NA	TRBV19	NA	TRBJ2-7	TGTGCCAGTAGCCGCCAACTCGGTCCCTACGAGCAGTACTTC	CASSRQLGPYEQYF
11	TRBD1	TRBV29-1	NA	TRBJ1-2	TGCAGCGCCTCCGGGACAGGGGACTACACCTTC	CSASGTGDYTF
14	NA	TRBV28	NA	TRBJ1-5	TGTGCCAGCAAATCGGGACTCGGCAATCAGCCCCAGCATTTT	CASKSGLGNQPQHF